This is a list of T cell receptor beta chains from one sample in a study of shared clonotypes between healthy human individuals. Only in-frame clones appear in the TCRdb table, and some are missing; sequencing was by immunoSEQ multiplex PCR. The sample carries a few million clones, just over 90% recorded once. The sequencing input was naive CD4+ T cells sorted from blood. The origin of the receptors is a man aged 18 to 35 in good health. Each CDR3 is given with its conserved first and last residue. D genes are given only for firm matches. Size is omitted from some rows. Given values are once, few, many or a class for expanded clones.

>TRBJ2-7|TRBD2|.|TRBV7-2
CASSPLAGTYEQYF
TGTGCCAGCAGCCCCTTAGCGGGAACCTACGAGCAGTACTTC
>TRBJ1-2|.|.|TRBV7-9
CASSLSALDGYTF
TGTGCCAGCAGCTTATCGGCCCTCGACGGCTACACCTTC
>TRBJ1-5|.|few|TRBV15
CATTGPSNQPQHF
TGTGCCACCACGGGACCGAGCAATCAGCCCCAGCATTTT
>TRBJ2-3|.|.|TRBV5-1
CASSAGLPSTDTQYF
TGCGCCAGCAGCGCCGGACTCCCTAGCACAGATACGCAGTATTTT
>TRBJ1-2|.|.|TRBV5-1
CASSFDGLYGYTF
TGCGCCAGCAGCTTCGACGGGCTCTATGGCTACACCTTC
>TRBJ2-2|.|.|TRBV4-2
CASSSLGVGELFF
TGTGCCAGCAGCTCTCTAGGCGTCGGGGAGCTGTTTTTT
>TRBJ1-2|.|.|TRBV6-5
CASSSVGGGYTF
TGTGCCAGCAGTAGCGTGGGGGGCGGCTACACCTTC
>TRBJ1-4|TRBD1|.|TRBV5-1
CASSLGQGREKELFF
TGCGCCAGCAGCTTGGGACAGGGGAGAGAGAAGGAACTGTTTTTT
>TRBJ1-1|.|few|TRBV20-1
CSAMGAGAFF
TGCAGTGCTATGGGGGCGGGAGCTTTCTTT
>TRBJ2-7|.|.|TRBV11-2
CASSLGQAALYEQYF
TGTGCCAGCAGCTTAGGTCAGGCGGCGCTCTACGAGCAGTACTTC
>TRBJ1-1|.|.|TRBV5-1
CASSPQRDRVEAFF
TGCGCCAGCAGCCCCCAAAGGGATCGTGTTGAAGCTTTCTTT
>TRBJ1-5|.|.|TRBV10-2
CASSESALGQPQHF
TGCGCCAGCAGTGAGTCTGCCCTGGGTCAGCCCCAGCATTTT
>TRBJ1-2|.|once|TRBV30
CAWKSLAVYGYTF
TGTGCCTGGAAGTCTCTTGCGGTCTATGGCTACACCTTC
>TRBJ1-1|.|once|TRBV18
CASSPKTGQNTEAFF
TGTGCCAGCTCACCAAAGACGGGGCAGAACACTGAAGCTTTCTTT
>TRBJ2-2|.|.|TRBV6-5
CASSYEQGATGELFF
TGTGCCAGCAGTTACGAACAGGGAGCCACCGGGGAGCTGTTTTTT